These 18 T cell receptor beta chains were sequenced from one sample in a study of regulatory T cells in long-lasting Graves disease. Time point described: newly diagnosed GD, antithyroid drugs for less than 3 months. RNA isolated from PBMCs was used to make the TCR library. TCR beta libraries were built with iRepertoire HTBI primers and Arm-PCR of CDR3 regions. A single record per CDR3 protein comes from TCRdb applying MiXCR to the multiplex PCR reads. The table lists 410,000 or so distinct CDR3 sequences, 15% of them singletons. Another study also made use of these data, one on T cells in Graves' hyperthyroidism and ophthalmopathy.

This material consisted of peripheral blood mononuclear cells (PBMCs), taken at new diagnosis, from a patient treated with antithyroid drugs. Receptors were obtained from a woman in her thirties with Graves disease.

The CDR3, as DNA: TGCAGTGCCCAACCGGTTTTGAATGAGCAGTTCTTC. It specifies CSAQPVLNEQFF. The chain links TRBV20-1 to TRBJ2-1; unclear D gene. Germline values: CDR1 DFQATT, CDR2 SNEGSKA (reference sequence). V was pared by 6 bases and J by 7 bases, with 13 bases between. The CDR3 length is 12 residues.

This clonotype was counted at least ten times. The CDR3 DNA reads TGTGCCAGCAGTTACGCCCGGTGGGACACTGAAGCTTTCTTT. Encoded protein: CASSYARWDTEAFF. The chain is built from TRBV6-9 and TRBJ1-1; D unclear. The CDR3 length is 14 residues. Trimming removed 3 bases at V and 3 bases at J, with 11 bases between. Germline V lookup: CDR1 MNHGY, CDR2 SVAAGI.

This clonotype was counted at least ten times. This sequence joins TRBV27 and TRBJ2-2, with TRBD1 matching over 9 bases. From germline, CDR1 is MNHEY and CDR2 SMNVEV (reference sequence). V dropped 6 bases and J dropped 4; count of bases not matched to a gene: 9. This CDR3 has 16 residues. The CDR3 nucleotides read TGTGCCAGCAGCCTGGGGGACAGGGCGGGCACCGGGGAGCTGTTTTTT. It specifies CASSLGDRAGTGELFF.

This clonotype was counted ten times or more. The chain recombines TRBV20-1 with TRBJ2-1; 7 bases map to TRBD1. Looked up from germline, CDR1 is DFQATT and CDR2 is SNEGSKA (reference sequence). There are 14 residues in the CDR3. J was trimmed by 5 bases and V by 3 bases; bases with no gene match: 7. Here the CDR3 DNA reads TGCAGTGCTAGCCTAATACAGGGGCACAATGAGCAGTTCTTC. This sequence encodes CSASLIQGHNEQFF.

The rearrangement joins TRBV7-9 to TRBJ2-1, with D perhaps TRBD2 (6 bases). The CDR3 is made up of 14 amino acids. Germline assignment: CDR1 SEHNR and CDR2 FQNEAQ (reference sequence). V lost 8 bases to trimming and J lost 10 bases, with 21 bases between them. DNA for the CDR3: TGTGCCAGCCACTCCCGGGACTCTCCGCAAGAGCAGTTCTTC. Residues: CASHSRDSPQEQFF.

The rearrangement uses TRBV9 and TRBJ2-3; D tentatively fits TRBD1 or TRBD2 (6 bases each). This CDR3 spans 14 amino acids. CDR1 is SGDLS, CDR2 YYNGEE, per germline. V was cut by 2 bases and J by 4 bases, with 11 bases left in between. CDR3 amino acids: CASSVAGEADTQYF. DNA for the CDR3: TGTGCCAGCAGCGTGGCAGGGGAGGCAGATACGCAGTATTTT.

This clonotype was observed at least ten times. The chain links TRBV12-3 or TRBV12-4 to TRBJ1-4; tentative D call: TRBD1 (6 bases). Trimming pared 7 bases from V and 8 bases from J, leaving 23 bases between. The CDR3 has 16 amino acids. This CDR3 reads CASIRGGGRGDEKLFF. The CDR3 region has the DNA TGTGCCAGCATACGAGGGGGAGGGAGAGGGGACGAAAAACTGTTTTTT.

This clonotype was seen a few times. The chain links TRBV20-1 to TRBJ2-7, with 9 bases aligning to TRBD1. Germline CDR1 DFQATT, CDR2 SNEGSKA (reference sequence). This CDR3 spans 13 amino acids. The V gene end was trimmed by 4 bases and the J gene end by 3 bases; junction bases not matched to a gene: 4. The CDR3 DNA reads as TGCAGTGCTAACCTGGGACAGGGCTACGAGCAGTACTTC. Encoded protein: CSANLGQGYEQYF.

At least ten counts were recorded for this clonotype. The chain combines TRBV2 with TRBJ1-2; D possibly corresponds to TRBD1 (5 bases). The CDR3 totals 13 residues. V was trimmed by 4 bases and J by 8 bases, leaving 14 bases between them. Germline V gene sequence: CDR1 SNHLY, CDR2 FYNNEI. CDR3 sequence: CASSVGGVGGYTF. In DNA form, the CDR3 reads TGTGCCAGCAGTGTGGGAGGGGTCGGAGGCTACACCTTC.

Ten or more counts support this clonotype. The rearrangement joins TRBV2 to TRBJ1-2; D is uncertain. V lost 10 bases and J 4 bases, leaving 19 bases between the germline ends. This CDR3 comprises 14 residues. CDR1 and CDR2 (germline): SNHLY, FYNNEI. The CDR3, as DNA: TGTGCCACCTCCGGGCGGCAGGAGCCCTATGGCTACACCTTC. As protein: CATSGRQEPYGYTF.

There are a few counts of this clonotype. This CDR3 is CASKGQTYEQYF. In DNA, the CDR3 is TGTGCCAGCAAAGGACAAACCTACGAGCAGTACTTC. The chain recombines TRBV6-1 with TRBJ2-7; D is perhaps TRBD1 (5 bases). The V gene's germline CDR1 is MNHNS and CDR2 SASEGT. Trimming stripped 7 bases from V and 2 bases from J, with 9 bases between. This CDR3 is 12 amino acids long.

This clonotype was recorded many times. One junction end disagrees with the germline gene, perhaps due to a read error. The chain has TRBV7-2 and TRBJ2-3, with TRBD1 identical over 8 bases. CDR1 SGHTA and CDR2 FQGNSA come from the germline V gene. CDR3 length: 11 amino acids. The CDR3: CASREGQVGFF. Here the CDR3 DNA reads TGTGCCAGCAGAGAGGGACAGGTGGGTTTCTTT.

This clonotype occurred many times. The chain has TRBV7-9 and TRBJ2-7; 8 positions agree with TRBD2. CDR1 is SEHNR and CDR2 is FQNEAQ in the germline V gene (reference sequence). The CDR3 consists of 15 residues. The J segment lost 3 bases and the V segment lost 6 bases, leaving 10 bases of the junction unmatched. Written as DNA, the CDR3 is TGTGCCAGCAGTTGGCTAGCGGGTAGTCTCTACGAGCAGTACTTC. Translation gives CASSWLAGSLYEQYF.

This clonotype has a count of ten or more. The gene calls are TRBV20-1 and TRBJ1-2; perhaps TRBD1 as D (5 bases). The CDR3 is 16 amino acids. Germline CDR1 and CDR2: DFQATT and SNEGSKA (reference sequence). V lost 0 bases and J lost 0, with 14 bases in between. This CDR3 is CSARDRGQPSNYGYTF. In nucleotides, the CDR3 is TGCAGTGCTAGAGATAGGGGTCAGCCTTCTAACTATGGCTACACCTTC.

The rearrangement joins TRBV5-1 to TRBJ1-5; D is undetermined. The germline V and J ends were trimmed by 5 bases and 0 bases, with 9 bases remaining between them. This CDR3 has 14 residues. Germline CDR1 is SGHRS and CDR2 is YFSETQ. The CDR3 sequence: CASRQDYSNQPQHF. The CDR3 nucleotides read TGCGCCAGCAGGCAGGATTATAGCAATCAGCCCCAGCATTTT.

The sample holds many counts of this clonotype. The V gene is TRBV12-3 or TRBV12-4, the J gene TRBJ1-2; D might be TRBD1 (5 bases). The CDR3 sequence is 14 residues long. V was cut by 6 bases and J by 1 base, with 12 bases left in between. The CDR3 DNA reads TGTGCCAGCAGCCCAACAGGTTTTAACTATGGCTACACCTTC. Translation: CASSPTGFNYGYTF.

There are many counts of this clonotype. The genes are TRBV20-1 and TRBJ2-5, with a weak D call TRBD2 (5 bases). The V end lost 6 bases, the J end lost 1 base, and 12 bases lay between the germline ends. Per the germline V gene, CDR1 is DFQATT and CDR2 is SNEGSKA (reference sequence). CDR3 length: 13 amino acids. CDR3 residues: CSAGKTFQETQYF. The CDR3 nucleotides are TGCAGTGCCGGGAAGACCTTCCAAGAGACCCAGTACTTC.

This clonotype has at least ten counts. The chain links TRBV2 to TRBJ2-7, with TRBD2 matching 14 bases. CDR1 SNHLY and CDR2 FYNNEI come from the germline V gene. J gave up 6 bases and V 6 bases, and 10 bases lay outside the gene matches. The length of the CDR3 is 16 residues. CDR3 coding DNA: TGTGCCAGCAGAACCGCGGGACTAGCGGGAGTTACCGAGCAGTACTTC. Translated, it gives CASRTAGLAGVTEQYF.